The rows below give T cell receptor beta chains drawn from one sample of a study of blood T cell repertoires in COVID-19. The protocol was immunoSEQ multiplex PCR, while the TCRdb copy is restricted to in-frame clones and leaves out a portion. The sample lists some 200,000 clones; 86% were seen once. The sample taken for sequencing was peripheral blood. All receptors come from an elderly man with acute or convalescent COVID-19. Both conserved end residues are trimmed from each CDR3. The order of the fields is J gene, V gene, CDR3 protein.

J: TRBJ1-5; V: TRBV11-2; CDR3: ASFPRGTGGQPQH
J: TRBJ1-1; V: TRBV7-8; CDR3: ASRTSGVSDTEAF
J: TRBJ2-5; V: TRBV18; CDR3: ASSPTVGETQY
J: TRBJ2-7; V: TRBV5-1; CDR3: ASSLGLAGVLEQY
J: TRBJ1-5; V: TRBV24-1; CDR3: ATSDRDRVNQPQH
J: TRBJ1-1; V: TRBV12-3/TRBV12-4; CDR3: ASSQGATEAF
J: TRBJ2-3; V: TRBV14; CDR3: ASSQVRGVGTDTQY
J: TRBJ2-3; V: TRBV29-1; CDR3: SVEPTSGLTTDTQY
J: TRBJ1-2; V: TRBV3-1/TRBV3-2; CDR3: ASSQAPGQTYGYT
J: TRBJ1-2; V: TRBV30; CDR3: AWSVYQLAYGYT
J: TRBJ2-1; V: TRBV5-6; CDR3: ASSLLSYEQF
J: TRBJ1-3; V: TRBV21-1; CDR3: ASSTRDRVTSGNTIY
J: TRBJ2-3; V: TRBV25-1; CDR3: ASSEYGAGGRDTQY
J: TRBJ2-3; V: TRBV6-5; CDR3: ATLAGVADTQY
J: TRBJ2-4; V: TRBV13; CDR3: ASSLALAGGPGNIQY
J: TRBJ2-1; V: TRBV2; CDR3: ASSESGQRYEQF
J: TRBJ2-6; V: TRBV19; CDR3: ASTLVVTGANVLT
J: TRBJ1-2; V: TRBV24-1; CDR3: ATSEGLSYGYT
J: TRBJ2-5; V: TRBV5-8; CDR3: ASSLVWPQGETQY
J: TRBJ2-3; V: TRBV5-1; CDR3: ASRPASGSGIDTQY
J: TRBJ1-5; V: TRBV4-1; CDR3: ASSQDLSGGHQPQH
J: TRBJ1-6; V: TRBV27; CDR3: ASRGQGSPLH
J: TRBJ2-1; V: TRBV7-8; CDR3: ASSLVGTRYNEQF
J: TRBJ1-2; V: TRBV6-1; CDR3: ASSFGQGFYT
J: TRBJ2-7; V: TRBV6-5; CDR3: ASYALGQHTYEQY
J: TRBJ2-7; V: TRBV28; CDR3: ASSLFKTGAWYEQY
J: TRBJ2-2; V: TRBV6-1; CDR3: ASSDQGATGELF
J: TRBJ2-3; V: TRBV19; CDR3: ASNPSGRAADTQY